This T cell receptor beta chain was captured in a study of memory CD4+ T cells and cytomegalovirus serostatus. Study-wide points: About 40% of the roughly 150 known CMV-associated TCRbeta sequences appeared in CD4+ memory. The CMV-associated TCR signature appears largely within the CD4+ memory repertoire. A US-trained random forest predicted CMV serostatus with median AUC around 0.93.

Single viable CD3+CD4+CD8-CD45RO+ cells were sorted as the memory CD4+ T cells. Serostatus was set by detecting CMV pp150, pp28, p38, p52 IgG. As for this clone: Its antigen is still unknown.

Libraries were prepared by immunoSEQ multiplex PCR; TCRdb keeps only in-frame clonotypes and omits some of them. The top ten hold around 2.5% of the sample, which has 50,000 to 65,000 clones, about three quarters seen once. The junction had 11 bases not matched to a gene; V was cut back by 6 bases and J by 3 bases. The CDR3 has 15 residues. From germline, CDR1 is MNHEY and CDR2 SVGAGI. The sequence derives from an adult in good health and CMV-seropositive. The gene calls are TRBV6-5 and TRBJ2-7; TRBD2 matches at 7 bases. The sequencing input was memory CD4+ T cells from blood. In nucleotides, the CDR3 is TGTGCCAGCAGGGGAAGCGGGATAGGGTTCTACGAGCAGTACTTC. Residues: CASRGSGIGFYEQYF.